This T cell receptor beta chain originates from a study of cytomegalovirus exposure and HLA in healthy donors. The study, taken as a whole, reports: Some TCR beta chains (164 of them) were listed as cytomegalovirus-associated. Per a prior analysis, the majority of TCR beta V segments were productive roughly 87% or roughly 30% of the time.

The germline CDR1 and CDR2 sequences are LNHDA and SQIVND (reference sequence). V dropped 6 bases and J dropped 9; count of bases not matched to a gene: 6. CDR3 length: 14 residues. Notes on this clone: Its antigen is as yet unknown.

With 60 Vbeta and 13 Jbeta primers, the PCR was carried out. The method was immunoSEQ multiplex PCR; TCRdb's version includes in-frame clones alone and lacks a portion of them. This table has fewer than 110,000 clones, 74% appearing once. Specimen: PBMCs. This clonotype was obtained from a woman in her thirties or forties in good health and CMV-seropositive. V is TRBV19 and J is TRBJ1-6, with 9 bases that match TRBD1. CDR3 DNA sequence: TGTGCCAGTAGCAACAGGGGGCGAGGTTCACCCCTCCACTTT. It encodes CASSNRGRGSPLHF.